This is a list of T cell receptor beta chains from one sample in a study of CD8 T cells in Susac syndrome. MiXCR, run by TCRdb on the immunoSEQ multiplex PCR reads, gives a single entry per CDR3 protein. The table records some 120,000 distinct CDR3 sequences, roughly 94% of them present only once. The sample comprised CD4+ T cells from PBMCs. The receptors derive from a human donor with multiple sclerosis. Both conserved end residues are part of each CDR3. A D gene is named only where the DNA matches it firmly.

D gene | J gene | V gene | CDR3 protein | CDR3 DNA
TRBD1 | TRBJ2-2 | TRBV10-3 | CAISESRKGANTGELFF | TGTGCCATCAGTGAGTCGCGAAAGGGGGCAAACACCGGGGAGCTGTTTTTT
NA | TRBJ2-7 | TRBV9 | CASSPRQVLTGTYEQYF | TGTGCCAGCAGCCCCAGACAGGTCCTGACGGGTACCTACGAGCAGTACTTC
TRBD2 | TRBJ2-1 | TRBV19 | CASSIPSGTPNEQFF | TGTGCCAGTAGTATCCCTAGCGGGACCCCCAATGAGCAGTTCTTC
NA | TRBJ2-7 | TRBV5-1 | CASSALGGEQYF | TGCGCCAGCAGCGCCCTGGGGGGAGAGCAGTACTTC
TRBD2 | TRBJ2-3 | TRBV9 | CASSPATSGGLDTQYF | TGTGCCAGCAGCCCAGCGACTAGCGGGGGATTAGATACGCAGTATTTT
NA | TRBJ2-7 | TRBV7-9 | CASSFPTYEQYF | TGTGCCAGCAGCTTCCCCACATACGAGCAGTACTTC
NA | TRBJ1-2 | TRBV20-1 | CSARDRRTLYGYTF | TGCAGTGCTAGAGATCGGCGGACCCTCTATGGCTACACCTTC
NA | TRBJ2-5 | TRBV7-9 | CASSLDRGGEGETQYF | TGTGCCAGCAGTTTGGACCGGGGAGGTGAAGGAGAGACCCAGTACTTC
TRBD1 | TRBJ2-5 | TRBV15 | CATSRAGQGETQYF | TGTGCCACCAGCAGAGCGGGACAGGGTGAGACCCAGTACTTC
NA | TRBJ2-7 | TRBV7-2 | CASSQFRGGLAGGEQYF | TGTGCCAGCAGCCAGTTTAGGGGGGGGCTAGCAGGGGGCGAGCAGTACTTC
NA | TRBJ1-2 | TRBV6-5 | CASRREGRGYGYTF | TGTGCCAGCAGAAGGGAGGGGCGTGGATATGGCTACACCTTC
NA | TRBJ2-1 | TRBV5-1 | CASSLEGTYSSYNEQFF | TGCGCCAGCAGCTTGGAAGGGACTTACAGCTCCTACAATGAGCAGTTCTTC
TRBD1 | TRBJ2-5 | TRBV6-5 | CASLDRGEETQYF | TGTGCCAGCTTGGACAGGGGGGAAGAGACCCAGTACTTC
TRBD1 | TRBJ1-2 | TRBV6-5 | CASSYWGTDYGYTF | TGTGCCAGCAGTTACTGGGGGACAGACTATGGCTACACCTTC
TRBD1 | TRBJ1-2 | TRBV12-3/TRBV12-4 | CASSLHSGTESGGYTF | TGTGCCAGCAGTTTACACTCGGGGACAGAAAGCGGTGGCTACACCTTC
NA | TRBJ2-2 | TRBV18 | CASREVRRVTGELFF | TGTGCCAGCCGAGAAGTTCGGAGGGTCACCGGGGAGCTGTTTTTT